Each of the 8 T cell receptor beta chains below was sequenced from the same sample in a study of cytomegalovirus exposure and HLA in healthy donors. Vbeta (60) and Jbeta (13) primers were used in the PCR. The assay was immunoSEQ multiplex PCR, and TCRdb's table has in-frame clones only and misses some. The repertoire holds about 140,000 clones, with about three quarters as singletons. Sample: PBMCs. The receptors shown here come from a woman aged 30 to 39 in good health and CMV-seronegative.

V is TRBV10-1 and J is TRBJ2-7; 8 nucleotides agree with TRBD1. V was pared by 6 bases and J by 1 base, with 2 bases of the junction left unmatched. The CDR3 sequence is 13 residues long. Germline assignment: CDR1 WNHNN and CDR2 SYGVQD (reference sequence). CDR3 in DNA: TGCGCCAGCAGGGACAGGGTATCCTACGAGCAGTACTTC. Encoded protein: CASRDRVSYEQYF.

The V gene is TRBV5-1, the J gene TRBJ2-5, with 11 bases aligning to TRBD2. The CDR3 is 15 residues long. Germline CDR1 reads SGHRS; CDR2 reads YFSETQ. With 4 bases clipped from V and 4 bases from J, the junction kept 6 bases outside the gene matches. CDR3 in amino acids: CASSGGTSGRETQYF. The CDR3 bases are TGCGCCAGCAGCGGCGGGACTAGCGGTAGAGAGACCCAGTACTTC.

As concerns this clone: One end of the junction fails to match germline, which may point to a read error. The sample has other DNA sequences that encode this CDR3 too. The V call is TRBV28, the J call TRBJ1-1, with D perhaps matching TRBD1 (6 bases). This CDR3 region has 14 residues. Germline V lookup: CDR1 MDHEN, CDR2 SYDVKM. The CDR3 DNA follows: TGTGCCAGCAGTTCAGGGGACCCGAACACTGAGGCTTTCTTT. As protein: CASSSGDPNTEAFF.

The CDR3 DNA follows: TGTGCCAGCGGAAGAAGACAGGGGGTGTACAATGAGCAGTTCTTC. It is translated as CASGRRQGVYNEQFF. The chain carries TRBV2 and TRBJ2-1; TRBD1 matches 9 bases. Germline assignment: CDR1 SNHLY and CDR2 FYNNEI. V dropped 8 bases and J dropped 4; count of bases not matched to a gene: 9. This CDR3 is 15 amino acids long.

The rearrangement uses TRBV15 and TRBJ1-2, with a possible D match to TRBD1 (5 bases). CDR1 is LNHNV, CDR2 YYDKDF, per germline (reference sequence). CDR3 length: 16 residues. V dropped 1 base and J dropped 4 bases, with 16 bases sitting between them. The CDR3 sequence is CATSRAPTGGGYGYTF. The CDR3 DNA is TGTGCCACCAGCAGAGCCCCTACGGGCGGGGGCTATGGCTACACCTTC. The full variable domain, rest sourced from reference TRBV15 and TRBJ1-2, is DAMVIQNPRYQVTQFGKPVTLSCSQTLNHNVMYWYQQKSSQAPKLLFHYYDKDFNNEADTPDNFQSRRPNTSFCFLDIRSPGLGDTAMYLCATSRAPTGGGYGYTFGSGTRLTVV.

As regards this clone: Its ends do not fully match the called genes, so a read error is possible. This sequence joins TRBV6-4 and TRBJ2-6; tentative D call: TRBD1 (5 bases). CDR1 and CDR2 from the germline V gene are MRHNA and SNTAGT. CDR3 length equals 15 residues. Written as DNA, the CDR3 is TGTGCCAGCAGTGACTCGGGTTCTGGGGCCAACGTCCTGACTTTT. The encoded protein is CASSDSGSGANVLTF.

V is TRBV19 and J is TRBJ2-5; maybe TRBD1 (6 bases). The J call may be in error: the DNA end matches TRBJ2-7 better. Germline V gives CDR1 LNHDA, CDR2 SQIVND (reference sequence). The CDR3 is 13 amino acids. This chain's CDR3 is CASSPGTSYEQYF. The CDR3 nucleotides are TGTGCCAGTAGTCCCGGGACAAGCTACGAGCAGTACTTC.

In this sample, this clone turned up a few times. The chain is built from TRBV7-2 and TRBJ2-3, with D possibly TRBD2 on 7 matching bases. V shed 1 base and J shed 3 bases, with 17 bases lying between them. Germline CDR1 and CDR2: SGHTA and FQGNSA. CDR3 size: 17 residues. CDR3 region: CASSLGWGGASTDTQYF. The CDR3 DNA reads TGTGCCAGCAGCTTAGGTTGGGGGGGGGCCTCAACAGATACGCAGTATTTT.